The sequence of this T cell receptor (beta chain) was determined in a study of blood T cell repertoires in COVID-19. The overall study: Material from acute and convalescent COVID-19 was sourced from the United States, Italy and Spain. PBMCs, B-cell-depleted T cells, or T cells were the source of the cDNA or gDNA that made up the material.

Sequenced by immunoSEQ multiplex PCR; TCRdb stores in-frame clones only, minus some. The sample has around 70,000 clones; roughly 84% are singletons. Looked up from germline, CDR1 is LNHNV and CDR2 is YYDKDF (reference sequence). V shed 0 bases and J shed 1 base, with 9 bases lying between them. This CDR3 contains 15 residues. This sequence joins TRBV15 and TRBJ1-1; D call uncertain. The specimen was peripheral blood. The clonotype was recovered from a woman aged 18-35 years with acute or convalescent COVID-19. The CDR3 here is CATSRDMAGNTEAFF. In DNA, the CDR3 is TGTGCCACCAGCAGAGATATGGCAGGGAACACTGAAGCTTTCTTT.